Each of the 6 T cell receptor beta chains below was sequenced from the same sample in a study of T cell responses to AZD1222 COVID-19 vaccine. Measured with immunoSEQ multiplex PCR; TCRdb has only the in-frame clones, and not every one. The sample records over 150,000 clones, approximately 87% being singletons. Sequenced material: peripheral blood, taken 28 days after the second AZD1222 dose. These receptors originate from an adult who received the AZD1222 COVID-19 vaccine.

This chain uses TRBV11-1 with TRBJ1-2; D might be TRBD1 (6 bases). V was trimmed by 6 bases and J by 8 bases, leaving 19 bases between them. Germline CDR1 and CDR2: SGHAT and FQDESV (reference sequence). CDR3 length: 14 amino acids. The chain's CDR3 is CASRLLQGRSGYTF. CDR3 DNA: TGTGCCAGCAGACTCCTACAGGGAAGGTCCGGCTACACCTTC.

V usage is TRBV6-2 or TRBV6-3 and J usage is TRBJ1-6; D is unclear. Germline V gene data show CDR1 as MNHEY and CDR2 as SVGEGT. The CDR3 is 14 residues long. With 2 bases removed from V and 6 bases from J, the gap between germline ends came to 8 bases. CDR3 nucleotide sequence: TGTGCCAGCAGTTACCTAACAGTTAATTCACCCCTCCACTTT. The encoded protein is CASSYLTVNSPLHF.

This chain joins TRBV3-1 (or the pseudogene TRBV3-2) and TRBJ1-3; tentatively, D is TRBD1 (5 bases). The CDR3 extends over 14 amino acids. Germline values: CDR1 LGHDT, CDR2 YNNKEL (reference sequence). Trimming removed 4 bases at V and 7 bases at J, with 14 bases between. CDR3: CASSLRLRDNTIYF. The CDR3 DNA is TGTGCCAGCAGCCTCAGACTCAGGGACAACACCATATATTTT.

The chain links TRBV30 to TRBJ1-1; D not certain. The CDR3 spans 11 residues. Trimming pared 2 bases from V and 10 bases from J, leaving 11 bases between. Germline loops: CDR1 GTSNPN, CDR2 SVGIG (reference sequence). In DNA form, the CDR3 reads TGTGCCTGGAGTCTCCCTAATACAGCTTTCTTT. Protein: CAWSLPNTAFF.

This chain uses TRBV30 with TRBJ1-1, with TRBD1 matching 7 bases. The trim removed 4 bases at V and 6 bases at J, leaving 11 bases unmatched. The CDR3 is 14 residues long. From germline, CDR1 is GTSNPN and CDR2 SVGIG (reference sequence). Here the CDR3 reads CAWTPPDRLPEAFF. The CDR3 DNA is TGTGCCTGGACCCCTCCGGACAGGTTGCCTGAAGCTTTCTTT.

The V call is TRBV7-3, the J call TRBJ2-3; no clear D. CDR1 SGHTA and CDR2 FQGTGA come from the germline V gene. Between the trimmed V and J ends, which lost 5 bases and 6 bases, there was a span of 9 bases. The CDR3 has 12 amino acids. DNA for the CDR3: TGTGCCAGCAGCCAATACGAGGATACGCAGTATTTT. The encoded protein is CASSQYEDTQYF.